This is a list of T cell receptor beta chains from one sample in a study of blood T cell repertoires in COVID-19. TCRdb's copy holds only in-frame clones and misses some; the assay was immunoSEQ multiplex PCR. This table holds 200,000 to 250,000 clones, over 75% found once. Sequencing input: peripheral blood. The receptors here all came from a human donor in a cohort sampled during active COVID-19. The conserved cysteine and the conserved F or W are not part of the CDR3 here. D genes are given only for firm matches.

d_gene: TRBD1; v_gene: TRBV5-1; CDR3aa: ASSLRGQGLNEQF
d_gene: TRBD1; v_gene: TRBV4-3; CDR3aa: ASSQDVGQGVNTEAF
d_gene: .; v_gene: TRBV7-2; CDR3aa: ASSFGQSYNSPLH
d_gene: TRBD1; v_gene: TRBV7-2; CDR3aa: ASSLRGQGSTDTQY
d_gene: .; v_gene: TRBV24-1; CDR3aa: ATSDFIPWGGCGAF
d_gene: TRBD1; v_gene: TRBV5-1; CDR3aa: ASRQGSNEQY
d_gene: TRBD2; v_gene: TRBV28; CDR3aa: ASSLGRGGGTLSYEQY
d_gene: .; v_gene: TRBV30; CDR3aa: AWSPVLEAF
d_gene: TRBD1; v_gene: TRBV11-3; CDR3aa: ASSLDRDSLETQY
d_gene: .; v_gene: TRBV4-3; CDR3aa: ASSQDFPEGYYEQY
d_gene: .; v_gene: TRBV7-9; CDR3aa: ASSSHLGQMNTEAF
d_gene: TRBD2; v_gene: TRBV6-4; CDR3aa: ASSDSKGTSGYNEQF
d_gene: .; v_gene: TRBV7-3; CDR3aa: ASSLLEISTDTQY
d_gene: .; v_gene: TRBV6-5; CDR3aa: ASSYSSREHTDTQY
d_gene: TRBD1; v_gene: TRBV4-3; CDR3aa: ASSQDRIGSYEQY
d_gene: TRBD2; v_gene: TRBV3-1/TRBV3-2; CDR3aa: ASSFLRTSGSTDTQY
d_gene: .; v_gene: TRBV4-3; CDR3aa: ASSQSSSTEQY
d_gene: .; v_gene: TRBV30; CDR3aa: AWTEGPVGISGNTIY
d_gene: TRBD1; v_gene: TRBV6-2/TRBV6-3; CDR3aa: ASSLDRLRNTIY
d_gene: .; v_gene: TRBV7-8; CDR3aa: ASSLASGPRGNIQY
d_gene: .; v_gene: TRBV11-2; CDR3aa: ASSLEGQFAAYEQY
d_gene: TRBD2; v_gene: TRBV19; CDR3aa: ASSLAGGHENIQY
d_gene: TRBD1; v_gene: TRBV28; CDR3aa: ASSLTRDSNYGYT
d_gene: TRBD1; v_gene: TRBV10-3; CDR3aa: AISGTGEDSPLH
d_gene: TRBD1; v_gene: TRBV25-1; CDR3aa: ASSEYGTGTGDSYEQY
d_gene: .; v_gene: TRBV27; CDR3aa: ASSVGLGTGELF
d_gene: TRBD1; v_gene: TRBV27; CDR3aa: ASSRAGSPLGGEQF
d_gene: .; v_gene: TRBV6-5; CDR3aa: ASRKTVRSGDTQY
d_gene: TRBD1; v_gene: TRBV24-1; CDR3aa: ATSDQQGTIYNEQF
d_gene: .; v_gene: TRBV7-2; CDR3aa: AGVGGYYGYT
d_gene: TRBD1; v_gene: TRBV4-3; CDR3aa: ASSQEPKTGGYEQF
d_gene: TRBD1; v_gene: TRBV5-1; CDR3aa: ASSLAGRQGTDTQY
d_gene: .; v_gene: TRBV15; CDR3aa: AISQGNQPQH
d_gene: TRBD2; v_gene: TRBV28; CDR3aa: ASSLFSGRPETQY
d_gene: .; v_gene: TRBV15; CDR3aa: ATSRSTGTQETQY
d_gene: .; v_gene: TRBV19; CDR3aa: ASRKQKNSGNTIY
d_gene: .; v_gene: TRBV7-8; CDR3aa: ASSSPQGTYNEQF
d_gene: TRBD1; v_gene: TRBV7-2; CDR3aa: ASSGTGGAAF
d_gene: TRBD2; v_gene: TRBV3-1/TRBV3-2; CDR3aa: ASSQEWREEGTGELF
d_gene: TRBD1; v_gene: TRBV10-3; CDR3aa: ATTTGTGSYEQY
d_gene: .; v_gene: TRBV5-1; CDR3aa: ASSFGQGGIELF
d_gene: .; v_gene: TRBV10-2; CDR3aa: ASMAGNTQY